This T cell receptor beta chain was recorded in a study of preoperative IRX-2 immunotherapy in early breast cancer. Repertoires were generated with immunoSEQ multiplex PCR, while TCRdb's copy carries only in-frame clones and drops some. The table lists about 38,000 clones, roughly four fifths of them singletons. The CDR3 runs to 16 residues. V gave up 2 bases and J gave up 3 bases, with 15 bases separating them. The V gene's germline CDR1 is MNHGY and CDR2 SAAAGT. Treatment defined: preoperative locoregional IRX-2 cytokine immunotherapy. Patients received preoperative, locoregional IRX-2 cytokine immunotherapy in a phase Ib study.

The input for sequencing was lymph node tissue, taken after IRX-2 immunotherapy. The chain couples TRBV6-8 to TRBJ2-3; D is perhaps TRBD1 or TRBD2 (5 bases each). This TCR came from a human donor with breast cancer. The CDR3 loop is CASSYRDGLRTDTQYF. In DNA, the CDR3 is TGTGCCAGCAGTTACCGGGACGGGTTAAGGACAGATACGCAGTATTTT.